This T cell receptor (beta chain) was sequenced for a study of T cells after yellow fever vaccination. Universal primer sites and UMIs were introduced during 5'RACE template-switching synthesis of TCR cDNA. MiXCR, run by TCRdb on the 5' RACE reads, gives a single entry per CDR3 protein. The data contain hundreds of thousands of distinct CDR3 sequences, 9% to 15% of them singletons. Of note for this clonotype: Its cognate antigen is unknown.

CDR1 and CDR2 (germline): SQVTM, ANQGSEA. The CDR3 sequence is 17 residues long. Trimming removed 6 bases from V and 6 bases from J; junction bases left unmatched: 21. Findings and caveats of the study: Re-detected after boosting: most primary clones, around 97% of CD4 and 80% to 90% of CD8.

The chain couples TRBV29-1 to TRBJ2-3; 7 bases are a match to TRBD2. Specimen: PBMCs, collected on the day of the yellow fever booster vaccination. This receptor was identified in a man aged 25-40 years who received the YFV17D yellow fever vaccine. The CDR3 nucleotides read TGCAGCGTCGCCGGGAGCGGGACTGAGGGGCCTTCGGATACGCAGTATTTT. This encodes CSVAGSGTEGPSDTQYF.